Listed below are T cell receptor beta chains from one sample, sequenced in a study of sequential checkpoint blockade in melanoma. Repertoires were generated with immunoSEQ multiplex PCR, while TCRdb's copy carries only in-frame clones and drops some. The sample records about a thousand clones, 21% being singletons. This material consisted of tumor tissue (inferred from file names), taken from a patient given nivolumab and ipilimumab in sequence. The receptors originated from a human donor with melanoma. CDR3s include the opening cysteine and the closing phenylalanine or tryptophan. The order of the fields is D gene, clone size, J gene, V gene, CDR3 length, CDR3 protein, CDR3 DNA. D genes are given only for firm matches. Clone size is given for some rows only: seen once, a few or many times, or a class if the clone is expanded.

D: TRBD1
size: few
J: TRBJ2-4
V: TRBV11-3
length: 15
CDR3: CASSFTQGNKNIQYF
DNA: TGTGCCAGCAGCTTTACACAGGGGAACAAAAACATTCAGTACTTC

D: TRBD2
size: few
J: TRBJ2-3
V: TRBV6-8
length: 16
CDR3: CASSPTSGGPTDTQYF
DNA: TGTGCCAGCAGCCCGACTAGCGGGGGGCCCACAGATACGCAGTATTTT

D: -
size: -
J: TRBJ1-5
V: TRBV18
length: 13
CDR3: CASSPGGGQPQHF
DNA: TGTGCCAGCTCACCAGGGGGCGGACAGCCCCAGCATTTT

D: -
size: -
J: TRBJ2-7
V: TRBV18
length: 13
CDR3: CASSPPTDHEQYF
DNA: TGTGCCAGCTCACCACCGACAGATCACGAGCAGTACTTC

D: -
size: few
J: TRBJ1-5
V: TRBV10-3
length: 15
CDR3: CAISESNREALRQHF
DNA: TGTGCCATCAGTGAGTCTAACAGGGAGGCACTCCGCCAGCATTTT

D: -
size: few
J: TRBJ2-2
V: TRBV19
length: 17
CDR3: CASSPPHLGATTGELFF
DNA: TGTGCCAGTAGTCCACCCCACCTTGGGGCCACCACCGGGGAGCTGTTTTTT

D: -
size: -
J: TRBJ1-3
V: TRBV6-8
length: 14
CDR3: CASSYSFSGNTIYF
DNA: TGTGCCAGCAGTTATTCCTTCTCTGGAAACACCATATATTTT

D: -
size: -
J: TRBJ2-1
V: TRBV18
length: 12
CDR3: CASSPQRDEQFF
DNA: TGTGCCAGCTCACCACAGAGGGATGAGCAGTTCTTC

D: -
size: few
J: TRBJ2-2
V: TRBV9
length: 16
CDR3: CASSVVPSPGTGELFF
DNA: TGTGCCAGCAGCGTCGTCCCTTCGCCGGGCACCGGGGAGCTGTTTTTT

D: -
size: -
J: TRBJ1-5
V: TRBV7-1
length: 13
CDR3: CASSLGPEGPQHF
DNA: TGTGCCAGCAGCTTAGGGCCCGAAGGGCCCCAGCATTTT

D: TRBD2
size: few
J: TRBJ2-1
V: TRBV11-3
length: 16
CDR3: CASSSSSGGAYNEQFF
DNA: TGTGCCAGCAGCTCTTCTAGCGGGGGGGCCTACAATGAGCAGTTCTTC

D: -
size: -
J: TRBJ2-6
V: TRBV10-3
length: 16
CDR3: CAISESEGSGANVLTF
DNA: TGTGCCATCAGTGAGTCCGAGGGATCTGGGGCCAACGTCCTGACTTTC

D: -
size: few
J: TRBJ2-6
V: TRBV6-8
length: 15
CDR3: CASSLTDSGANVLTF
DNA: TGTGCCAGCAGTTTGACCGACTCTGGGGCCAACGTCCTGACTTTC

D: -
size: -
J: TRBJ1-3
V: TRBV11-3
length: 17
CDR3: CASSPSTAFSSGNTIYF
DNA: TGTGCCAGCAGTCCCTCTACGGCCTTTTCCTCTGGAAACACCATATATTTT

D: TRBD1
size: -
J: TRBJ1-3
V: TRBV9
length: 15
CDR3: CASSGGTGPGNTIYF
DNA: TGTGCCAGCAGCGGAGGGACAGGGCCCGGAAACACCATATATTTT

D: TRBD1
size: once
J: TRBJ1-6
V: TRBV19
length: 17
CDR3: CASTTGTGAAYNSPLHF
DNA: TGTGCCAGTACTACCGGGACAGGAGCAGCCTATAATTCACCCCTCCACTTT

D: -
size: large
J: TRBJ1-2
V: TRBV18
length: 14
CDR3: CASSPPTESYGYTF
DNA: TGTGCCAGCTCACCGCCCACGGAGTCCTATGGCTACACCTTC

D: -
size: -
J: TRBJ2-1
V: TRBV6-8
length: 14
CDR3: CAIRPRDGDNEQFF
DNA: TGTGCCATCAGACCTCGGGACGGAGACAATGAGCAGTTCTTC

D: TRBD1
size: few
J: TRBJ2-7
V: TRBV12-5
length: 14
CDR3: CASTLGQPSGEQYF
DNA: TGTGCCAGCACCTTGGGACAGCCGTCCGGCGAGCAGTACTTC

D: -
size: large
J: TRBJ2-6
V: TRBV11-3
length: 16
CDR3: CASSLGGNSGANVLTF
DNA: TGTGCCAGCAGCTTGGGTGGGAACTCTGGGGCCAACGTCCTGACTTTC

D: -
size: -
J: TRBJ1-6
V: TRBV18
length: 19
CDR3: CASSPRGGLSTSYNSPLHF
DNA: TGTGCCAGCTCACCACGGGGGGGACTGTCGACCTCCTATAATTCACCCCTCCACTTT

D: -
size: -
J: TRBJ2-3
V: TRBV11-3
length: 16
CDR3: CASSLVLGRTTDTQYF
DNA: TGTGCCAGCAGCTTGGTTCTGGGCCGGACCACAGATACGCAGTATTTT

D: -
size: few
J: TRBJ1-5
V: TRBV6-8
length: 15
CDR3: CASSSKGNGNQPQHF
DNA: TGTGCCAGCAGTTCCAAGGGGAATGGCAATCAGCCCCAGCATTTT

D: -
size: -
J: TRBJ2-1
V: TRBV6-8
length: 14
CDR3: CASMMAGFYNEQFF
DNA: TGTGCCAGCATGATGGCAGGGTTTTACAATGAGCAGTTCTTC

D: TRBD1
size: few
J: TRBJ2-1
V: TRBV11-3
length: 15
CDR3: CASSSGQGPYNEQFF
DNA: TGTGCCAGCAGCTCGGGACAGGGGCCCTACAATGAGCAGTTCTTC

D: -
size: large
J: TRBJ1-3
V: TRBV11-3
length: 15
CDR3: CASSPLGITGNTIYF
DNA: TGTGCCAGCAGTCCCCTCGGAATAACTGGAAACACCATATATTTT

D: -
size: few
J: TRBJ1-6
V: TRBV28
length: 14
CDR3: CASRGLQYNSPLHF
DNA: TGTGCCAGCAGGGGACTGCAGTATAATTCACCCCTCCACTTT

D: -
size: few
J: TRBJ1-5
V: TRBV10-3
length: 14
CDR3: CASSKFYSNQPQHF
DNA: TGTGCCAGCTCGAAGTTTTATAGCAATCAGCCCCAGCATTTT

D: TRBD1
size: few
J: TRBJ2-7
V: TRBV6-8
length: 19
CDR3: CASSRSRDSPISLSYEQYF
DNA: TGTGCCAGCAGCCGAAGCAGGGACAGTCCTATTTCCCTCTCCTACGAGCAGTACTTC

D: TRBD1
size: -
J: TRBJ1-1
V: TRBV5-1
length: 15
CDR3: CASSLGRTGNTEAFF
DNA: TGCGCCAGCAGCTTGGGTAGGACAGGGAACACTGAAGCTTTCTTT

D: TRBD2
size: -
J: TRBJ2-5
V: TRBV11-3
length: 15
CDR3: CASSLVSRGEETQYF
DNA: TGTGCCAGCAGCTTGGTTTCGCGGGGGGAGGAGACCCAGTACTTC

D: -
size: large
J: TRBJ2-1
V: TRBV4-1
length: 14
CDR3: CASSPTGSYNEQFF
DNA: TGCGCCAGCAGCCCGACAGGCTCCTACAATGAGCAGTTCTTC

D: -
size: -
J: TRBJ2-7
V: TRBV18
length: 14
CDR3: CASSPAGAPYEQYF
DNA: TGTGCCAGCTCCCCCGCCGGGGCTCCCTACGAGCAGTACTTC

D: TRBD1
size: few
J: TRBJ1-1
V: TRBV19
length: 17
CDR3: CASSIKDRGLGDTEAFF
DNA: TGTGCCAGTAGTATTAAGGACAGGGGGCTGGGGGACACTGAAGCTTTCTTT

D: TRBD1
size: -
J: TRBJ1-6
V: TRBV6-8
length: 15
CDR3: CASSATGQGGSPLHF
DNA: TGTGCCAGCAGTGCTACCGGACAGGGGGGATCACCCCTCCACTTT

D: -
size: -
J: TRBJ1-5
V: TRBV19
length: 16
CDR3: CASSRLGQRAHQPQHF
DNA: TGTGCCTCCTCTAGATTGGGCCAAAGAGCGCATCAGCCCCAGCATTTT

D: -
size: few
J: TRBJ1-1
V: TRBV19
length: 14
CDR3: CASSKGQERTEAFF
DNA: TGTGCCAGTAGTAAGGGGCAGGAAAGGACTGAAGCTTTCTTT

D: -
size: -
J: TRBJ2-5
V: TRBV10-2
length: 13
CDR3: CASSVLRWETQYF
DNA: TGCGCCAGCAGTGTATTGCGTTGGGAGACCCAGTACTTC

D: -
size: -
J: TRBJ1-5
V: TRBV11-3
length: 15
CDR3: CASSRDTGRNQPQHF
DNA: TGTGCCAGCAGCCGGGACACCGGGCGCAATCAGCCCCAGCATTTT

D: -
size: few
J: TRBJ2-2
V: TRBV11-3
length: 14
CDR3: CASSPWANTGELFF
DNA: TGTGCCAGCAGCCCGTGGGCGAACACCGGGGAGCTGTTTTTT

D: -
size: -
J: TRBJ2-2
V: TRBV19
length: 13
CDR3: CASSDRGTGELFF
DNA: TGTGCCAGTTCGGATCGCGGCACCGGGGAGCTGTTTTTT

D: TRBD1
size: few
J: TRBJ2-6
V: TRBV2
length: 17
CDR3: CAATGQGVSSGANVLTF
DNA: TGTGCCGCTACCGGGCAGGGGGTGAGCTCTGGGGCCAACGTCCTGACTTTC

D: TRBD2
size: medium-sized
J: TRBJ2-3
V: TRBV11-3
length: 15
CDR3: CASSLGGGSADTQYF
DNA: TGTGCCAGCAGCTTAGGCGGGGGATCCGCAGATACGCAGTATTTT

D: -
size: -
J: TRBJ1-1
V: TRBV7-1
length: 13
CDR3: CASSLTRGVGAFF
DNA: TGTGCCAGCAGCTTAACAAGGGGGGTTGGAGCTTTCTTT

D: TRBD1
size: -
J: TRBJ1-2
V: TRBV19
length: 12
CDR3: CASSGTGMGYTF
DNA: TGTGCCAGTAGTGGGACAGGGATGGGCTACACCTTC

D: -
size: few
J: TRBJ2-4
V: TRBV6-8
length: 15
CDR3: CASSYSPGSGNIQYF
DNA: TGTGCCAGCAGTTACTCCCCAGGATCCGGGAACATTCAGTACTTC

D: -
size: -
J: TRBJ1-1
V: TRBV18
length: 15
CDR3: CASSRRDGGDTEAFF
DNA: TGTGCCAGCTCACGCAGGGATGGGGGGGACACTGAAGCTTTCTTT

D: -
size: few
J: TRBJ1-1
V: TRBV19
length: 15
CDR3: CASSIKEGWRTEAFF
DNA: TGTGCCAGTAGTATTAAGGAGGGTTGGAGAACTGAAGCTTTCTTT

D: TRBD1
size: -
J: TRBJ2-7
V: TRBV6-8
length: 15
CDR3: CASSPPLTGLYEQYF
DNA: TGTGCCAGCAGCCCCCCCTTGACAGGGCTGTACGAGCAGTACTTC

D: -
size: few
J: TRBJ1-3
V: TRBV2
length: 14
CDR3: CASSDDWARNTIYF
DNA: TGTGCCAGCAGTGACGACTGGGCTAGAAACACCATATATTTT

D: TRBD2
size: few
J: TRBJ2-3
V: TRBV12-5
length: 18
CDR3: CASTHLAGGSSSTDTQYF
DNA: TGTGCCAGTACGCATCTAGCGGGGGGTTCCTCTAGCACAGATACGCAGTATTTT

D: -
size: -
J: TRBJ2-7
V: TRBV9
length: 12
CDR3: CASSATEYEQYF
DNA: TGTGCCAGCAGCGCGACGGAATACGAGCAGTACTTC

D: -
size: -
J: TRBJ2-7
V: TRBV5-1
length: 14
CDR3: CASSYWGDSYEQYF
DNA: TGCGCCAGCAGCTATTGGGGGGACTCCTACGAGCAGTACTTC

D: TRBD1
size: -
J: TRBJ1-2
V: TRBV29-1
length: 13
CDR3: CSVPGQGVEGYTF
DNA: TGCAGCGTCCCGGGACAGGGGGTAGAGGGCTACACCTTC

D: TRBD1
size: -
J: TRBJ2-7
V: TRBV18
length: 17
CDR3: CASSQLPVGQGAHEQYF
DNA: TGTGCCAGCTCACAGCTCCCCGTTGGACAGGGGGCCCACGAGCAGTACTTC

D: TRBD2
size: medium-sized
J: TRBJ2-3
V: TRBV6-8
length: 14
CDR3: CAIGLAGGQDTQYF
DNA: TGTGCCATAGGACTAGCGGGGGGGCAAGATACGCAGTATTTT

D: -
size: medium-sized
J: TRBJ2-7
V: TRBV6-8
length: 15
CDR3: CASSSMGRLSYEQYF
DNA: TGTGCCAGCAGTTCGATGGGCCGGCTCTCCTACGAGCAGTACTTC

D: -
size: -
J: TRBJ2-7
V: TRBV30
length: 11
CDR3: CAWSHGGKQYF
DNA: TGTGCCTGGAGTCATGGGGGGAAGCAGTACTTC

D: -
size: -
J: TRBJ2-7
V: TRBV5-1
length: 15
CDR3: CASSLSVGGAYEQYF
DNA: TGCGCCAGCAGCTTGTCGGTCGGTGGAGCCTACGAGCAGTACTTC